These 15 T cell receptor beta chains originate from one sample sequenced in a study of T cells after yellow fever vaccination (dated by TCRdb to between 2018 and 2021). Read against the paper, the sample's treatment or condition label means: live attenuated yellow fever vaccine strain. Receptor libraries were prepared by 5' RACE. The run used an Illumina HiSeq 2500. The public sequencing data were trimmed at Q25 with fastp and processed into clonotypes with MiXCR by TCRdb, which kept only in-frame beta chains. Rows matching on CDR3 protein sequence are summarized as one entry with the most common DNA and genes. The sample yields about 400,000 distinct CDR3 sequences; approximately 10% were counted once. Of the sample, 18% is held by the ten largest clones. Here the sequenced sample was PBMCs, taken on the day of the first yellow fever vaccination. The receptors here all came from a man aged 18 to 29 who received the YFV17D yellow fever vaccine.

This clonotype was observed a few times. V gene TRBV7-6 combines with J gene TRBJ2-1; D not certain. The V gene lost 5 bases and the J gene lost 7 bases, with 18 bases spanning the gap. Germline-derived CDR1 and CDR2 are SGHVS and FNYEAQ. The CDR3 has 15 amino acids. CDR3 DNA: TGTGCCAGCAGCCCGGGCCCCCTACCCCCGAATGAGCAGTTCTTC. It translates to CASSPGPLPPNEQFF.

This clonotype occurred many times. This chain joins TRBV9 and TRBJ1-6; weak D call: TRBD1 (5 bases). In germline, CDR1 is SGDLS, CDR2 YYNGEE. There are 17 residues in the CDR3. V was shortened by 4 bases and J by 3 bases, with 17 bases between the two germline ends. The DNA for the CDR3 is TGTGCCAGCAGCTCCAATGGGGGACGATTCTATAATTCACCCCTCCACTTT. Encoded protein: CASSSNGGRFYNSPLHF.

A single count supports this clonotype. The chain links TRBV7-8 to TRBJ2-5; D uncertain. With 2 bases removed from V and 5 bases from J, the gap between germline ends came to 15 bases. This CDR3 spans 15 amino acids. The germline CDR1 and CDR2 sequences are SGHVS and FQNEAQ. Here the CDR3 reads CASSLTFGVMETQYF. CDR3 sequence (DNA): TGTGCCAGCAGCTTAACCTTCGGAGTGATGGAGACCCAGTACTTC.

The CDR3 here is CASSQLWGTEAFF. The CDR3 coding sequence is TGCGCCAGCAGCCAACTCTGGGGTACTGAAGCTTTCTTT. The chain couples TRBV4-3 to TRBJ1-1; no clear D. The ends were cut back, 2 bases at V and 5 bases at J, with 9 bases in the middle. CDR3 length equals 13 residues. The germline V gene has CDR1 LGHNA and CDR2 YSLEER.

This clonotype was counted only a few times. The chain couples TRBV4-1 to TRBJ2-3; D not resolved. Germline CDR1 MGHRA, CDR2 YSYEKL. Trimming shortened V by 2 bases and J by 2 bases, and 2 bases separated the two germline ends. CDR3 length equals 12 residues. The CDR3 bases are TGCGCCAGCAGCCAATTCACAGATACGCAGTATTTT. Translation: CASSQFTDTQYF.

This clonotype was observed a handful of times. V is TRBV20-1 and J is TRBJ2-3, with 9 bases fitting TRBD2. Germline assignment: CDR1 DFQATT and CDR2 SNEGSKA (reference sequence). This CDR3 has 15 amino acids. Losses at the gene ends were 6 bases for V and 0 bases for J; bases not matched to a gene: 7. The CDR3 region is CSASGGRSSTDTQYF. CDR3 DNA sequence: TGCAGTGCCAGCGGGGGGAGGTCTAGCACAGATACGCAGTATTTT.

This clonotype was picked up a small number of times. This chain uses TRBV7-2 with TRBJ2-3; 8 bases agree with TRBD2. CDR3 length: 13 amino acids. Trimming at V came to 3 bases and at J to 7 bases, leaving 3 bases not matched to a gene. The germline V gene has CDR1 SGHTA and CDR2 FQGNSA. DNA for the CDR3: TGTGCCAGCAGCTTCGGGGGGGCAAATACGCAGTATTTT. The encoded protein is CASSFGGANTQYF. Drawing the rest from reference TRBV7-2 and TRBJ2-3, the complete variable domain is GAGVSQSPSNKVTEKGKDVELRCDPISGHTALYWYRQSLGQGLEFLIYFQGNSAPDKSGLPSDRFSAERTGGSVSTLTIQRTQQEDSAVYLCASSFGGANTQYFGPGTRLTVL.

In this sample, this clonotype turned up a few times. The chain recombines TRBV5-6 with TRBJ2-7, with D perhaps matching TRBD2 (5 bases). The V gene's germline CDR1 is SGHDT and CDR2 YYEEEE. V was clipped by 2 bases and J by 6 bases, with 21 bases between them. This CDR3 is 16 amino acids long. Written as DNA, the CDR3 is TGTGCCAGCAGCTTAGATCGGGGTCGGGGAAGCGTCGAGCAGTACGTC. It yields the protein CASSLDRGRGSVEQYV.

The V gene is TRBV25-1, the J gene TRBJ2-1; a weak D match, TRBD1 (5 bases). This CDR3 comprises 15 residues. In germline, CDR1 is MGHDK, CDR2 SYGVNS. Trimming pared 8 bases from V and 7 bases from J, leaving 21 bases between. As DNA, the CDR3 is TGTGCCAGCGGGCCGGCGACAGTGGGCACAAATGAGCAGTTCTTC. Residues: CASGPATVGTNEQFF.

The rearrangement joins TRBV12-3 or TRBV12-4 to TRBJ2-3; TRBD1 is a possible D gene (7 bases). V lost 5 bases, J lost 12 bases, and 24 bases lay in between. This CDR3 region has 15 residues. The CDR3 sequence is CASSRTGEGSGNQYF. The CDR3 DNA reads TGTGCCAGCAGTCGCACAGGGGAAGGTAGCGGAAATCAGTATTTT.

This clonotype came up a few times. The rearrangement joins TRBV12-3 or TRBV12-4 to TRBJ1-4; the match to TRBD1 covers 7 bases. Germline trimming cut 6 bases from V and 5 bases from J; bases unmatched to any gene: 9. The CDR3 extends over 15 amino acids. CDR3 in DNA: TGTGCCAGCAGCCCGAGGGACAGCTTAAATGAAAAACTGTTTTTT. Its translation is CASSPRDSLNEKLFF.

This clonotype has more than one count but fewer than ten. The V gene is TRBV20-1, the J gene TRBJ2-7, with 11 bases that match TRBD2. The CDR3 runs 15 residues. V gave up 0 bases and J gave up 3 bases; unmatched junction bases: 4. Germline CDR1 DFQATT, CDR2 SNEGSKA (reference sequence). CDR3 DNA: TGCAGTGCTAGAGATCCCACTAGCGGGGGCTACGAGCAGTACTTC. This translates into CSARDPTSGGYEQYF.

This clonotype was observed a handful of times. The chain is built from TRBV10-3 and TRBJ2-1; weak D call: TRBD2 (5 bases). V lost 0 bases, J lost 0 bases, and 9 bases lay in between. The CDR3 sequence is 16 residues long. Germline lookup yields CDR1 ENHRY and CDR2 SYGVKD. CDR3 protein: CAISESGGGSYNEQFF. In DNA form, the CDR3 reads TGTGCCATCAGTGAGTCGGGCGGAGGCTCCTACAATGAGCAGTTCTTC.

V and J are TRBV29-1 and TRBJ2-1; D unresolved. CDR1 SQVTM and CDR2 ANQGSEA come from the germline V gene. V was clipped by 0 bases and J by 8 bases, with 5 bases between them. The CDR3 has 11 residues. CDR3 coding DNA: TGCAGCGTTGAAGATGGGGATGAGCAGTTCTTC. As protein: CSVEDGDEQFF.

A word on this clonotype: Germline and junction disagree at one end, which may indicate a read error. The chain has TRBV10-2 and TRBJ1-6; 7 nucleotides line up with TRBD1. Germline V gene lookup returns CDR1 WSHSY and CDR2 SAAADI. CDR3 length: 16 residues. This chain's CDR3 is CTSSESYRGHNSPLHF. CDR3 in DNA: TGCACCAGCAGTGAGTCATACAGGGGACATAATTCACCCCTCCACTTT.